This TCR beta chain derives from a study of T cell changes during pregnancy in multiple sclerosis. Produced via immunoSEQ multiplex PCR; TCRdb's table is partial and in-frame only. This sample has more than 35,000 clones, with approximately 90% found just once. The germline gives CDR1 SNHLY, CDR2 FYNNEI. The CDR3 sequence is 14 residues long. V trimming: 9 bases; J trimming: 5 bases; junction bases outside the gene matches: 8. J is TRBJ1-4 and V is TRBV2, with 8 bases lining up with TRBD1. The starting material was CD4+ T cells from peripheral blood mononuclear cells, obtained before pregnancy. The sequence came from a female donor with multiple sclerosis, enrolled in a pregnancy study. CDR3 loop: CASSPDRVNEKLFF. In DNA form, the CDR3 reads TGTGCCAGTTCACCGGACAGGGTGAATGAAAAACTGTTTTTT.